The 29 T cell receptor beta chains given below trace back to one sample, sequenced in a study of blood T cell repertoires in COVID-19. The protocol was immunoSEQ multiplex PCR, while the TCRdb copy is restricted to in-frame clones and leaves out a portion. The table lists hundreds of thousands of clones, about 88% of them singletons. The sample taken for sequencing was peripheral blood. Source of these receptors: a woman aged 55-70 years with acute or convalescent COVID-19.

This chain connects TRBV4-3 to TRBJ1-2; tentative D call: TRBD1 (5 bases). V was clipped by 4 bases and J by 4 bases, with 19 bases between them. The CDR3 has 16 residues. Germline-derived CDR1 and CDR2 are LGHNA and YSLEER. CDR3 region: CASSPKPREVSYGYTF. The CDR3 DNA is TGCGCCAGCAGCCCCAAGCCCAGGGAGGTCAGCTATGGCTACACCTTC.

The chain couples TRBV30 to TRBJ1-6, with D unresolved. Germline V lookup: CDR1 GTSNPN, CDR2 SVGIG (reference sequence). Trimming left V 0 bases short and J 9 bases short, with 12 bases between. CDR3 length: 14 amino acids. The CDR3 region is CAWSVNREASPLHF. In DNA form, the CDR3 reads TGTGCCTGGAGTGTGAACAGAGAAGCTTCACCCCTCCACTTT.

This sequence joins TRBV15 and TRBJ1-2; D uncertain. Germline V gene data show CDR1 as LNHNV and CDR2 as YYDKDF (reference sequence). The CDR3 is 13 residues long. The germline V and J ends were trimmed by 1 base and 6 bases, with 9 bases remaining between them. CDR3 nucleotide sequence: TGTGCCACCAGCAGAGGTTACACCGATGGCTACACCTTC. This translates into CATSRGYTDGYTF.

Here the CDR3 DNA reads TGTGCCAGCAGCCTCCGGGGGGCGAGTGAAAAACTGTTTTTT. Translation gives CASSLRGASEKLFF. The V call is TRBV6-6, the J call TRBJ1-4, with a tentative D call TRBD1 (6 bases). Per germline, CDR1 MNHNY and CDR2 SVGAGI (reference sequence). This CDR3 has 14 residues. The V end was cut by 6 bases, the J end by 7 bases, with 15 bases between.

The DNA of the CDR3 is TGCAGCGTTACCGGGACAGGGGACTATGGCTACACCTTC. Amino acids: CSVTGTGDYGYTF. The rearrangement uses TRBV29-1 and TRBJ1-2, with 10 nucleotides matching TRBD1. V lost 5 bases to trimming and J lost 3 bases; unmatched junction nucleotides: 3. CDR3 size: 13 residues. From germline, CDR1 is SQVTM and CDR2 ANQGSEA.

The CDR3 DNA is TGTGCCAGCAAAACTGTGAGCAATCAGCCCCAGCATTTT. Translation: CASKTVSNQPQHF. This chain uses TRBV28 with TRBJ1-5; the D is unclear. The germline gives CDR1 MDHEN, CDR2 SYDVKM. The V and J ends lost 7 bases and 1 base respectively, with 8 bases between them. The CDR3 spans 13 residues.

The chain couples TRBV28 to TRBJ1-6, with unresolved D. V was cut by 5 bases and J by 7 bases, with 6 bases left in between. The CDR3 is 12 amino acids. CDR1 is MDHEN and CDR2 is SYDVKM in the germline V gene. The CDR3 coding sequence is TGTGCCAGCAGTCCGAGAAATTCACCCCTCCACTTT. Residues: CASSPRNSPLHF.

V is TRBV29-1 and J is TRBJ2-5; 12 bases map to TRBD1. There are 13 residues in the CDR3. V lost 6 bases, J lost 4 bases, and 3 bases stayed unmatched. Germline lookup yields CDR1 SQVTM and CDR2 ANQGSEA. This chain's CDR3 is CSVGQGAIETQYF. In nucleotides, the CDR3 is TGCAGCGTGGGACAGGGGGCCATAGAGACCCAGTACTTC.

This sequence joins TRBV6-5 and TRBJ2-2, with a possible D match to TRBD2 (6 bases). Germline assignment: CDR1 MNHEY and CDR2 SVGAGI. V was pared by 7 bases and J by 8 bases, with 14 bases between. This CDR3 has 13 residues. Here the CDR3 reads CASKWAGPGELFF. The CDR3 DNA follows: TGTGCCAGCAAATGGGCGGGGCCGGGGGAGCTGTTTTTT.

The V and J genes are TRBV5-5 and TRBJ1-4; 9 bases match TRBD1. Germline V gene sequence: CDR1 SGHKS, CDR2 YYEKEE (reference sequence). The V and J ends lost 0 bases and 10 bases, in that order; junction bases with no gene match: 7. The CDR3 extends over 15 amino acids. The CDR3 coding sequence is TGTGCCAGCAGCTTGGGGGACAGGGTATTGGGAAAACTGTTTTTT. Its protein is CASSLGDRVLGKLFF. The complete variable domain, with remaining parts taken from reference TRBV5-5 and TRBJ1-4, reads DAGVTQSPTHLIKTRGQQVTLRCSPISGHKSVSWYQQVLGQGPQFIFQYYEKEERGRGNFPDRFSARQFPNYSSELNVNALLLGDSALYLCASSLGDRVLGKLFFGSGTQLSVL.

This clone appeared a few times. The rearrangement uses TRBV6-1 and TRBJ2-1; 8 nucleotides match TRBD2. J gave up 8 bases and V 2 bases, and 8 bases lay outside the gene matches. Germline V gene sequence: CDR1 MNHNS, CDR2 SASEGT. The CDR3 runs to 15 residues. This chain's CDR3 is CASSENGRAVDEQFF. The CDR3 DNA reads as TGTGCCAGCAGTGAAAACGGGAGGGCCGTGGATGAGCAGTTCTTC.

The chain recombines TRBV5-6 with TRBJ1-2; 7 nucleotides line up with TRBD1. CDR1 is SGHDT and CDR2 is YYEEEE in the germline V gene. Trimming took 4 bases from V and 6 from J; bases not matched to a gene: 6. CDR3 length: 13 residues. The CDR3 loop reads CASSGTGVHGYTF. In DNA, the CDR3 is TGTGCCAGCAGCGGAACAGGGGTGCATGGCTACACCTTC.

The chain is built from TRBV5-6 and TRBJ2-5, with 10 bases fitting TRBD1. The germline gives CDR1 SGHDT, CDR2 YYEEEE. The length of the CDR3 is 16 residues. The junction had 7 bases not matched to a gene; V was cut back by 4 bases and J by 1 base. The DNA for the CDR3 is TGTGCCAGCAGCAGGGGACAGGGGTCCCGCCAAGAGACCCAGTACTTC. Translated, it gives CASSRGQGSRQETQYF.

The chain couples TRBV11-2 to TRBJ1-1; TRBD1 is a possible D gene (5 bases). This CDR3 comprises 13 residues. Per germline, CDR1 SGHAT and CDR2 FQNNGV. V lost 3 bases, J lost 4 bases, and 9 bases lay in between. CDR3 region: CASSLEGATEAFF. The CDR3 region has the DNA TGTGCCAGCAGCTTGGAAGGGGCCACTGAAGCTTTCTTT.

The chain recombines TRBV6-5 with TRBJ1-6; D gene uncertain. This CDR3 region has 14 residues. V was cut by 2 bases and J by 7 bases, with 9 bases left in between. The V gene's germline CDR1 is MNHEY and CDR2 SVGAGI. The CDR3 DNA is TGTGCCAGCAGTTACCGGGGTTACAATTCACCCCTCCACTTT. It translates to CASSYRGYNSPLHF.

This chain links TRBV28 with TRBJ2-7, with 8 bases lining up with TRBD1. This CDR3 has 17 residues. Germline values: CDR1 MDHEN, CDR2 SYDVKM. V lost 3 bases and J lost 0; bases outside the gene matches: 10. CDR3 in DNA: TGTGCCAGCAGTTTTGCCAGGGGGCGACTGAACTCCTACGAGCAGTACTTC. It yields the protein CASSFARGRLNSYEQYF.

The CDR3 DNA is TGTGCCAGCAGCGTAGCCCAGGGAGGAGGCTACACCTTC. Amino acids: CASSVAQGGGYTF. The chain carries TRBV9 and TRBJ1-2, with D tentatively TRBD1 (5 bases). The CDR3 is 13 residues long. Germline V gene data show CDR1 as SGDLS and CDR2 as YYNGEE. V gave up 0 bases and J gave up 8 bases, with 11 bases separating them.

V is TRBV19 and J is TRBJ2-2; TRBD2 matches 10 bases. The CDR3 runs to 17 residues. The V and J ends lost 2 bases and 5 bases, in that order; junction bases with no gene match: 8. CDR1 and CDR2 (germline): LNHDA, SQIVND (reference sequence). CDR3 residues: CASSIRPSGSWTGELFF. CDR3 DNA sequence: TGTGCCAGTAGTATAAGGCCTAGCGGGAGCTGGACCGGGGAGCTGTTTTTT.

CDR3 DNA sequence: TGTGCCAGCAGCTTAGAGAGGGTAACCTACAATGAGCAGTTCTTC. Its translation is CASSLERVTYNEQFF. The chain employs TRBV11-2 and TRBJ2-1, with D perhaps matching TRBD2 (5 bases). This CDR3 has 15 residues. CDR1 SGHAT and CDR2 FQNNGV come from the germline V gene. Between the trimmed V and J ends, which lost 0 bases and 2 bases, there was a span of 8 bases.

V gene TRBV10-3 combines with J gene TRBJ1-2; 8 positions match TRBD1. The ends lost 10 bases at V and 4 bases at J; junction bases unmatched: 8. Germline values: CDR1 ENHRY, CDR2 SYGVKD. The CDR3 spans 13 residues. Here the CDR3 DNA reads TGTGCCAGCAGCCAGGGGGCGACCTATGGCTACACCTTC. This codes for CASSQGATYGYTF.

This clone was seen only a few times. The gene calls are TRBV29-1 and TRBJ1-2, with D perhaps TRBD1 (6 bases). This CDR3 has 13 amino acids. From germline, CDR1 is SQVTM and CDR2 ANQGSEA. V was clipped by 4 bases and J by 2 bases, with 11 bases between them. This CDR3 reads CSVGLGANYGYTF. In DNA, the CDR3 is TGCAGCGTTGGGCTGGGGGCCAACTATGGCTACACCTTC.

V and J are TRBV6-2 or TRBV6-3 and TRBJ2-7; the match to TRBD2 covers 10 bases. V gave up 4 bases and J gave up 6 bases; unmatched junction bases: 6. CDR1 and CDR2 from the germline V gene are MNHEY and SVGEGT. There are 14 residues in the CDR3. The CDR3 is CASSFPTSGSEQYF. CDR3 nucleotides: TGTGCCAGCAGTTTCCCGACTAGCGGGTCCGAGCAGTACTTC.

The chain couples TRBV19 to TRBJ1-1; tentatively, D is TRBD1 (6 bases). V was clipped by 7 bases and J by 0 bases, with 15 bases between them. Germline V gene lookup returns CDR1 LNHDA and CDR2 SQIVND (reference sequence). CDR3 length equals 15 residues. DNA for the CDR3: TGTGCCAGTACCCCAATAGGGGGAGTGAACACTGAAGCTTTCTTT. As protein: CASTPIGGVNTEAFF.

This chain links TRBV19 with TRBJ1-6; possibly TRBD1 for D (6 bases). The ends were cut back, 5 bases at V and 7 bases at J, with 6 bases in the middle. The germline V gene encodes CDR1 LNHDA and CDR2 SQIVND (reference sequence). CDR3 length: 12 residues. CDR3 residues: CASSQGNSPLHF. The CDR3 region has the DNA TGTGCCAGTAGTCAGGGGAATTCACCCCTCCACTTT.

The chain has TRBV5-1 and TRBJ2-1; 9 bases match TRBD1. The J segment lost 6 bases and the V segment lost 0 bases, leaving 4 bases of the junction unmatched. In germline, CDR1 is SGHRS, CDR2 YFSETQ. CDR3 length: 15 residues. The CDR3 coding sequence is TGCGCCAGCAGCTTGGACGGACAGGGGCGCAATGAGCAGTTCTTC. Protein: CASSLDGQGRNEQFF. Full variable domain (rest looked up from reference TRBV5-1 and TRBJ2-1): KAGVTQTPRYLIKTRGQQVTLSCSPISGHRSVSWYQQTPGQGLQFLFEYFSETQRNKGNFPGRFSGRQFSNSRSEMNVSTLELGDSALYLCASSLDGQGRNEQFFGPGTRLTVL.

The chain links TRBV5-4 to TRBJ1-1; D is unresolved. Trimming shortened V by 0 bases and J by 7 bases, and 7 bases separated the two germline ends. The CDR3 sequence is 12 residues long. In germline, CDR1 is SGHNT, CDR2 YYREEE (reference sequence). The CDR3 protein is CASSLDQNEAFF. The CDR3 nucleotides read TGTGCCAGCAGCTTGGACCAGAATGAAGCTTTCTTT.

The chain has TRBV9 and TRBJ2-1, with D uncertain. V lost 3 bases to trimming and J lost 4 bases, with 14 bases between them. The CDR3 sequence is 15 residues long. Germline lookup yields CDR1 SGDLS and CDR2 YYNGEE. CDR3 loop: CASSASFRRYNEQFF. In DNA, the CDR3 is TGTGCCAGCAGCGCCTCATTTCGGCGGTACAATGAGCAGTTCTTC. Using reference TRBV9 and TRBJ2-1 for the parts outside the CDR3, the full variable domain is DSGVTQTPKHLITATGQRVTLRCSPRSGDLSVYWYQQSLDQGLQFLIQYYNGEERAKGNILERFSAQQFPDLHSELNLSSLELGDSALYFCASSASFRRYNEQFFGPGTRLTVL.

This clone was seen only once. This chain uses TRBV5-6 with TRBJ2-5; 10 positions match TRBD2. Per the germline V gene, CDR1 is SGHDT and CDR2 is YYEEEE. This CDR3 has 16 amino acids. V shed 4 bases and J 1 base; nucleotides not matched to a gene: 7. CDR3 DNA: TGTGCCAGCAGCGCCTTCGGGACTAGCGCCCAAGAGACCCAGTACTTC. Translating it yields CASSAFGTSAQETQYF.

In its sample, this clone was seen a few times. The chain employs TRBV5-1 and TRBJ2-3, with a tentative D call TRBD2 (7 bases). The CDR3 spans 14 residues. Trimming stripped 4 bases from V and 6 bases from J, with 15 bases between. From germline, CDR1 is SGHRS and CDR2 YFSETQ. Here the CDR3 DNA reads TGCGCCAGCAGCGTCGGGACTACAGGGGATACGCAGTATTTT. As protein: CASSVGTTGDTQYF.